This note documents a single T cell receptor (beta chain) sequence. The target antigen is unknown. One end of the junction fails to match germline, which may point to a read error. This same CDR3 is encoded by further DNA sequences in the sample. The data originate from a study of cytomegalovirus exposure and HLA in healthy donors. Study at large: As an earlier analysis found, 180 million or so T cells yielded about 120 million unique TCR beta sequences.

13 Jbeta primers and 60 Vbeta primers were used for the PCR. The repertoire was sequenced with immunoSEQ multiplex PCR; TCRdb's copy has only in-frame clones and lacks some. Here the sample spans 110,000 to 150,000 clones, roughly 10% being singletons. This CDR3 is 12 amino acids long. Per the germline V gene, CDR1 is ENHRY and CDR2 is SYGVKD. Study-wide results and limits: TCR beta sequences reportedly predicted most subjects' HLA-A and HLA-B alleles accurately. Later analysis indicated greater clonal expansion among HLA-associated TCR beta chains than among equally common other chains. One later analysis reportedly identified an Asian-associated ancestry cluster that showed fewer N-insertions than the roughly 700-donor mean.

The origin of this receptor is a man between 45 and 60 years old in good health and CMV-seronegative. Specimen: PBMCs. The rearrangement uses TRBV10-3 and TRBJ2-7; TRBD2 might be the D (5 bases). CDR3 coding DNA: TGTGCTATCAGTGCCGGAGGCTACGAGCAGTACTTC. Translated: CAISAGGYEQYF.